This is a list of T cell receptor beta chains from one sample in a study of T cell changes during pregnancy in multiple sclerosis. Assay: immunoSEQ multiplex PCR; the TCRdb copy retains only in-frame clones and omits some. The sample has 85,000 to 90,000 clones; approximately 90% are singletons. Sequenced material: peripheral blood, taken in the first trimester of pregnancy. The receptors here all came from a female donor in good health, enrolled as a control in a pregnancy study. Both conserved end residues are part of each CDR3. D genes are given only for firm matches. Only some rows state a clone size, as once, few, many or a class for expanded clones.

size | D | J | V | DNA | CDR3
- | - | TRBJ1-6 | TRBV10-3 | TGTGCCACCCGGTTTAGCAGCCATAATTCACCCCTCCACTTT | CATRFSSHNSPLHF
few | - | TRBJ1-1 | TRBV19 | TGTGCCAGTAAAGGCAGGGACACTGAAGCTTTCTTT | CASKGRDTEAFF
- | - | TRBJ1-3 | TRBV7-8 | TGTGCCAGCAGCTTAGAGAATCAGGGGTCTGGAAACACCATATATTTT | CASSLENQGSGNTIYF
- | - | TRBJ1-1 | TRBV4-1 | TGCGCCAGCAGCTATTCCACTGAAGCTTTCTTT | CASSYSTEAFF
- | TRBD1 | TRBJ1-1 | TRBV6-6 | TGTGCCAGCAGTCGCAGACAGGGGGGAGAAACTGAAGCTTTCTTT | CASSRRQGGETEAFF
- | - | TRBJ1-4 | TRBV5-1 | TGCGCCAGCAGCTTGGGCGACAGCCATGAAAAACTGTTTTTT | CASSLGDSHEKLFF
once | - | TRBJ1-3 | TRBV9 | TGTGCCAGCAGCCCCAGAGGTGGAAACACCATATATTTT | CASSPRGGNTIYF
once | - | TRBJ2-1 | TRBV5-6 | TGTGCCAGCAGCTTGGTCGATGAGCAGTTCTTC | CASSLVDEQFF
- | - | TRBJ2-5 | TRBV4-3 | TGCGCCAGCAGCCAAGATTTGGGACTTAGCGTGTACCAAGAGACCCAGTACTTC | CASSQDLGLSVYQETQYF
- | - | TRBJ2-3 | TRBV5-4 | TGTGCCAGCAGCTTCCCACAGGGAACTAGCACAGATACGCAGTATTTT | CASSFPQGTSTDTQYF
- | TRBD1 | TRBJ1-2 | TRBV6-6 | TGTGCCAGCAGCCGGACAGGGATCTATGGCTACACCTTC | CASSRTGIYGYTF
- | TRBD1 | TRBJ1-2 | TRBV5-1 | TGCGCCAGCAACACGGGGACAGGGCGCTATGGCTACACCTTC | CASNTGTGRYGYTF
once | - | TRBJ2-1 | TRBV18 | TGTGCCAGCTCACCGCGAGGGTTCGATGAGCAGTTCTTC | CASSPRGFDEQFF
- | - | TRBJ1-1 | TRBV4-1 | TGCGCCAGCAGCCGACAGGAGATGAACACTGAAGCTTTCTTT | CASSRQEMNTEAFF
- | TRBD1 | TRBJ2-1 | TRBV4-3 | TGCGCCAGCAGCCCGACAGGGACGGGCCCCAATGAGCAGTTCTTC | CASSPTGTGPNEQFF
- | - | TRBJ2-6 | TRBV5-1 | TGCGCCAGCAGCCTTGACAGGTCTGGGGCCAACGTCCTGACTTTC | CASSLDRSGANVLTF
once | - | TRBJ1-1 | TRBV7-2 | TGTGCCAGCAGCTTTTTCCAGATGAACACTGAAGCTTTCTTT | CASSFFQMNTEAFF
- | - | TRBJ1-2 | TRBV14 | TGTGCCAGCAGCCGGGGGGGGAACTATGGCTACACCTTC | CASSRGGNYGYTF
- | - | TRBJ2-1 | TRBV4-1 | TGCGCCAGCAGCCGGGGGCTAGCACGGAGACGTAACAATGAGCAGTTCTTC | CASSRGLARRRNNEQFF
- | TRBD1 | TRBJ1-4 | TRBV19 | TGTGCCAGTAGTATCGGACAGGTCGGGGGAGAAAAACTGTTTTTT | CASSIGQVGGEKLFF
- | TRBD1 | TRBJ2-3 | TRBV7-3 | TGTGCCAGCAGCTCGACAGGGGCAGGCACAGATACGCAGTATTTT | CASSSTGAGTDTQYF
- | TRBD2 | TRBJ2-7 | TRBV5-1 | TGCGCCAGCAGCCCCGGACTAGCCCACGAGCAGTACTTC | CASSPGLAHEQYF
- | TRBD2 | TRBJ2-5 | TRBV14 | TGTGCCAGCAGCCCCGGGACTAGCGGGGTGGAGACCCAGTACTTC | CASSPGTSGVETQYF
- | - | TRBJ1-2 | TRBV6-4 | TGTGCCAGCAGCGAAGCCCCGGGGGAGGTCGCCTATGGCTACACCTTC | CASSEAPGEVAYGYTF
- | - | TRBJ2-3 | TRBV4-3 | TGCGCCAGCAGCCATTCTCCCCGGGGTCAAGATACGCAGTATTTT | CASSHSPRGQDTQYF